This T cell receptor (beta chain) appears in the sequencing data of a study of cytomegalovirus exposure and HLA in healthy donors. The PCR employed 60 Vbeta primers together with 13 Jbeta primers. This table comes from immunoSEQ multiplex PCR, and its TCRdb copy is limited to in-frame clones, with some not included. The sample yields some 110,000 clones, 78% seen once. V was shortened by 0 bases and J by 4 bases, with 10 bases between the two germline ends. The CDR3 length is 14 residues. Germline V CDR1 and CDR2: MNHEY, SVGAGI. In its sample, this clone was seen once. The receptor was isolated from a man aged 25 to 40 in good health and CMV-seronegative. The rearrangement joins TRBV6-5 to TRBJ2-7; TRBD2 is a possible D gene (6 bases). Material for sequencing was PBMCs. CDR3 amino acids: CASSYSGGTYEQYF. In DNA, the CDR3 is TGTGCCAGCAGTTACTCGGGGGGTACTTACGAGCAGTACTTC.